The 21 T cell receptor beta chains listed next were all sequenced from one sample in a study of T-cell reconstitution after alpha-beta-depleted transplantation in children. Preparing the TCRbeta library involved the use of unique molecular identifiers. TCRdb reprocessed the PCR reads via MiXCR and lists one record per CDR3 protein. This table holds around 600,000 distinct CDR3 sequences, around a sixth found once. Sequenced here: PBMCs from the stem cell graft donor, sampled from the stem cell graft. All receptors come from a human donor who donated a stem cell graft to a child with acute myeloid leukemia.

CDR3 residues: CASSNPGLPYEQYF. The CDR3 nucleotides are TGTGCCAGCTCGAATCCAGGCCTCCCCTACGAGCAGTACTTC. The rearrangement joins TRBV7-2 to TRBJ2-7; D call uncertain. This CDR3 comprises 14 residues. Germline assignment: CDR1 SGHTA and CDR2 FQGNSA. V was shortened by 8 bases and J by 2 bases, with 16 bases between the two germline ends.

This clonotype was seen ten or more times. The rearrangement links TRBV5-5 to TRBJ1-1, with a tentative D call TRBD1 (5 bases). V was trimmed by 3 bases and J by 0 bases, leaving 12 bases between them. CDR1 is SGHKS and CDR2 is YYEKEE in the germline V gene (reference sequence). This CDR3 contains 15 residues. The CDR3 reads CASSSRDGVNTEAFF. The DNA for the CDR3 is TGTGCCAGCAGCTCCCGGGACGGGGTGAACACTGAAGCTTTCTTT. Full variable domain (remainder filled in from reference TRBV5-5 and TRBJ1-1): DAGVTQSPTHLIKTRGQQVTLRCSPISGHKSVSWYQQVLGQGPQFIFQYYEKEERGRGNFPDRFSARQFPNYSSELNVNALLLGDSALYLCASSSRDGVNTEAFFGQGTRLTVV.

Worth noting for this clonotype: A much larger clone differs from this one at a single base, so this may be a read error. V gene TRBV20-1 combines with J gene TRBJ2-1; 14 nucleotides align to TRBD2. CDR1 DFQATT and CDR2 SNEGSKA come from the germline V gene (reference sequence). The CDR3 sequence is 18 residues long. CDR3 nucleotides: TGCAGTGCCATAGGGAGGACTAGCGGGGGGATATCCTACAATGACCAGTTCTTC. This sequence encodes CSAIGRTSGGISYNDQFF.

The genes are TRBV5-1 and TRBJ1-5; D unclear. Trimming took 1 base from V and 5 from J, leaving 13 bases between them. The CDR3 sequence is 15 residues long. Germline V gene sequence: CDR1 SGHRS, CDR2 YFSETQ. The CDR3 spells CASSLYGLRYQPQHF. DNA for the CDR3: TGCGCCAGCAGCTTGTATGGTTTGAGGTATCAGCCCCAGCATTTT.

V gene TRBV7-2 combines with J gene TRBJ2-7; D remains ambiguous. The CDR3 length is 14 residues. Trimming cost V 3 bases and J 3 bases, with 12 bases left between them. The germline V gene has CDR1 SGHTA and CDR2 FQGNSA. The CDR3 DNA reads TGTGCCAGCAGCTTGGCTGGGATCAGCTACGAGCAGTACGTC. Its translation is CASSLAGISYEQYV.

The chain is built from TRBV12-3 or TRBV12-4 and TRBJ2-2, with a possible D match to TRBD1 (6 bases). The CDR3 is 14 residues long. V was cut by 8 bases and J by 4 bases, with 14 bases left in between. For the CDR3, the DNA is TGTGCCAGCGCATCCGGACAGACCACCGGGGAGCTGTTTTTT. Its protein product is CASASGQTTGELFF.

This clonotype was counted a few times. In DNA, the CDR3 is TGTGCCAGCAGCCAAGGAGTAAGCTTGGGCCAGGAGACCCAGTACTTC. Translation gives CASSQGVSLGQETQYF. V usage is TRBV4-2 and J usage is TRBJ2-5; the D is unclear. CDR3 length: 16 amino acids. V shed 1 base and J shed 5 bases, with 17 bases lying between them. Germline CDR1 LGHNA, CDR2 YNFKEQ.

V and J are TRBV20-1 and TRBJ2-7; D perhaps matches TRBD1 (6 bases). There are 16 residues in the CDR3. Germline V CDR1 and CDR2: DFQATT, SNEGSKA (reference sequence). The ends were cut back, 0 bases at V and 10 bases at J, with 25 bases in the middle. CDR3 protein: CSARDQGPEGVFIQYF. The CDR3 nucleotides are TGCAGTGCTAGAGATCAAGGCCCCGAGGGGGTTTTTATCCAGTACTTC.

Only a few counts were recorded for this clonotype. The chain couples TRBV6-5 to TRBJ1-1; maybe TRBD1 (6 bases). Germline values: CDR1 MNHEY, CDR2 SVGAGI. Trimming took 0 bases from V and 6 from J, leaving 14 bases between them. This CDR3 has 15 residues. The CDR3 coding sequence is TGTGCCAGCAGTTACTCGAGGGGGGGCCAAGCTGAAGCTTTCTTT. This gives the protein CASSYSRGGQAEAFF.

The CDR3 DNA follows: TGCAGTGACGCGGGACTCTGTGGAAACACCATATATTTT. It specifies CSDAGLCGNTIYF. The rearrangement links TRBV20-1 to TRBJ1-3; D is perhaps TRBD1 (5 bases). The CDR3 contains 13 residues. V dropped 7 bases and J dropped 3 bases, with 13 bases sitting between them. CDR1 DFQATT and CDR2 SNEGSKA come from the germline V gene (reference sequence).

In this sample, this clonotype turned up many times. J is TRBJ2-2 and V is TRBV15; the D is unclear. Trimming left V 0 bases short and J 0 bases short, with 14 bases between. The CDR3 has 18 residues. From germline, CDR1 is LNHNV and CDR2 YYDKDF (reference sequence). The CDR3 region is CATSRDSRLLTNTGELFF. The CDR3, as DNA: TGTGCCACCAGCAGAGACTCCCGGCTGCTAACGAACACCGGGGAGCTGTTTTTT.

There are many counts of this clonotype. The V gene is TRBV20-1, the J gene TRBJ1-1; D is unresolved. The CDR3 length is 16 residues. With 4 bases removed from V and 0 bases from J, the gap between germline ends came to 18 bases. Germline values: CDR1 DFQATT, CDR2 SNEGSKA (reference sequence). CDR3 residues: CSANLGEGPMNTEAFF. In nucleotides, the CDR3 is TGCAGTGCTAACCTCGGGGAAGGGCCCATGAACACTGAAGCTTTCTTT.

This clonotype was seen more than once but under ten times. V gene TRBV15 combines with J gene TRBJ2-3, with a weak D call TRBD2 (5 bases). This CDR3 spans 18 amino acids. V shed 0 bases and J shed 3 bases, with 19 bases lying between them. Germline lookup yields CDR1 LNHNV and CDR2 YYDKDF (reference sequence). The CDR3 protein is CATSRDKDSRLITDTQYF. CDR3 DNA: TGTGCCACCAGCAGAGATAAGGACTCAAGATTGATTACAGATACGCAGTATTTT.

This clonotype showed up just a few times. The V and J genes are TRBV20-1 and TRBJ2-7, with unresolved D. The germline gives CDR1 DFQATT, CDR2 SNEGSKA (reference sequence). The CDR3 spans 14 residues. The V and J ends lost 0 bases and 0 bases respectively, with 9 bases between them. The CDR3 loop is CSARDSTFSYEQYF. The CDR3 DNA is TGCAGTGCTAGAGATTCGACATTCTCCTACGAGCAGTACTTC.

This clonotype was seen repeatedly, ten times or more. V is TRBV7-2 and J is TRBJ2-2; D ambiguous. This CDR3 has 14 residues. Germline V gene data show CDR1 as SGHTA and CDR2 as FQGNSA. V gave up 6 bases and J gave up 5 bases, with 13 bases separating them. CDR3 coding DNA: TGTGCCAGCAGGCTCCCCTCGAGTACCGGGGAGCTGTTTTTT. This encodes CASRLPSSTGELFF.

The chain couples TRBV7-9 to TRBJ2-1, with D maybe TRBD1 (5 bases). Germline V CDR1 and CDR2: SEHNR, FQNEAQ (reference sequence). The CDR3 has 14 residues. With 3 bases removed from V and 8 bases from J, the gap between germline ends came to 14 bases. The CDR3 coding sequence is TGTGCCAGCAGCTTCAGGGCTGCCTGGGATGAGCAGTTCTTC. Translation gives CASSFRAAWDEQFF.

This clonotype was recorded many times. The chain recombines TRBV24-1 with TRBJ2-7; 7 bases fit TRBD1. With V trimmed by 4 bases and J by 6 bases, 5 bases remained unmatched. The CDR3 is 13 amino acids. Germline CDR1 is KGHDR and CDR2 is SFDVKD. The CDR3 bases are TGTGCCACCAGTGACCTCACAGGGGTCGAGCAGTACTTC. This gives the protein CATSDLTGVEQYF.

The chain employs TRBV25-1 and TRBJ1-2; TRBD1 agrees at 8 bases. There are 17 residues in the CDR3. Trimming took 3 bases from V and 0 from J; bases not matched to a gene: 9. Germline values: CDR1 MGHDK, CDR2 SYGVNS. The CDR3 bases are TGTGCCAGCAGTGACCCCGGACAGGGAACTACTAACTATGGCTACACCTTC. Amino acids: CASSDPGQGTTNYGYTF.

This clonotype was detected a few times. The genes are TRBV7-9 and TRBJ2-1; D possibly corresponds to TRBD2 (6 bases). Deletions cut 8 bases from V and 5 bases from J, with 10 bases between. The CDR3 has 12 residues. Germline lookup yields CDR1 SEHNR and CDR2 FQNEAQ (reference sequence). Written as DNA, the CDR3 is TGTGCCAGCTGGGGGGAGGACAATGAGCAGTTCTTC. This gives the protein CASWGEDNEQFF.

Ten or more counts support this clonotype. This sequence joins TRBV5-5 and TRBJ2-1; TRBD2 matches at 10 bases. V lost 4 bases, J lost 0 bases, and 7 bases stayed unmatched. CDR3 length equals 17 residues. CDR1 is SGHKS and CDR2 is YYEKEE in the germline V gene (reference sequence). CDR3 DNA: TGTGCCAGCAGCAATCGCCTAGCGGGGGCCTCCTACAATGAGCAGTTCTTC. Translating gives CASSNRLAGASYNEQFF.

This clonotype appeared many times. The chain joins TRBV27 to TRBJ2-5; TRBD2 is a possible D gene (5 bases). The CDR3 consists of 12 residues. Trimming took 6 bases from V and 7 from J, leaving 12 bases between them. Germline values: CDR1 MNHEY, CDR2 SMNVEV (reference sequence). The CDR3 region is CASRVPAGTQYF. The CDR3, as DNA: TGTGCCAGCAGGGTACCCGCGGGGACCCAGTACTTC.